This is a list of T cell receptor beta chains from one sample in a study of blood T cell repertoires in COVID-19. The table came from immunoSEQ multiplex PCR; TCRdb's copy has only in-frame clones and leaves some out. The table includes some 200,000 clones, 83% detected once. The sequenced sample consisted of PBMCs or T cells enriched from blood (not recorded which). All receptors come from a woman aged 45-60 years who had been exposed to COVID-19. Both conserved end residues are trimmed from each CDR3.

>TRBV18|15|TRBJ2-1
ASSPRLAGATYNEQF
>TRBV25-1|12|TRBJ1-6
ASSAGRDNSPLH
>TRBV5-1|11|TRBJ1-6
ASSGQDNSPLH
>TRBV10-2|10|TRBJ1-2
ASKGGDYGYT
>TRBV6-1|15|TRBJ2-6
ASSENPSVFGANVLT
>TRBV3-1/TRBV3-2|12|TRBJ1-6
ASSHGGHNSPLH
>TRBV5-4|11|TRBJ1-2
ASSWDRAYGYT
>TRBV7-9|14|TRBJ2-2
ASSLRSGGYTGELF
>TRBV4-2|16|TRBJ1-1
ASSQGLGLVREYTEAF
>TRBV5-1|11|TRBJ2-2
ASSLGGTGELF
>TRBV6-4|10|TRBJ1-2
ASSDGGYGYT
>TRBV30|13|TRBJ1-1
AWSKKTGLYTEAF
>TRBV2|13|TRBJ1-4
ASSVHSSPGEKLF
>TRBV5-4|11|TRBJ1-2
ASSFDRGLGYT
>TRBV7-2|13|TRBJ1-5
ASSLWGSGNQPQH
>TRBV19|16|TRBJ2-5
ASSIDLSSGGSQETQY
>TRBV28|14|TRBJ2-7
ASSTTGTGEGYEQY
>TRBV6-1|10|TRBJ1-2
ASSFDSYGYT
>TRBV19|11|TRBJ1-1
ASSIGVNTEAF
>TRBV13|18|TRBJ2-6
ASSRIGLTSGGAGTNVLT
>TRBV7-2|15|TRBJ1-1
ASSLRPVTGMNTEAF
>TRBV7-2|13|TRBJ1-1
ASSPGGAMNTEAF
>TRBV5-5|12|TRBJ1-1
ASSAQTMNTEAF
>TRBV6-5|13|TRBJ1-4
ASSKSGTGGEKLF
>TRBV4-1|11|TRBJ2-3
ASSRFSTDTQY
>TRBV29-1|11|TRBJ2-3
SVDRTGTDTQY
>TRBV9|12|TRBJ2-7
ASSGRQGIYEQY
>TRBV11-1|13|TRBJ2-7
ASSIGTSASYEQY
>TRBV5-1|12|TRBJ1-1
ASSLESRSTEAF